This T cell receptor (beta chain) was profiled in a study of cytomegalovirus exposure and HLA in healthy donors. With regard to this clone: Its matching antigen is unknown. The sample has other DNA sequences that encode this CDR3 too.

Study results and limitations: The classifier, whose performance was assessed in both the original and validation cohorts, reportedly diagnosed cytomegalovirus status with high specificity and sensitivity.

Data came from immunoSEQ multiplex PCR; TCRdb stores just in-frame clones and leaves some out. The sample has some 150,000 clones, roughly 89% seen once. This CDR3 has 12 amino acids. Trimming took off 3 bases at V and 5 bases at J, with 7 bases between the two ends. Per germline, CDR1 MDHEN and CDR2 SYDVKM. The chain has TRBV28 and TRBJ1-2; no clear D. The sequence came from a man aged 18 to 30 in good health and CMV-seropositive. The sample was PBMCs. The chain's CDR3 is CASSLRGYGYTF. The CDR3 DNA is TGTGCCAGCAGTTTGAGAGGGTATGGCTACACCTTC.